A single sample is the source of the 2 T cell receptor beta chains below, sequenced in a study of human T cells and chemical hapten exposure. TCRdb re-called the RACE reads through MiXCR, storing one row per CDR3 protein. The sample records around 74,000 distinct CDR3 sequences, approximately 35% being singletons. Indicated time point: patch test 1, 2 weeks after DPC sensitization. Specified treatment: therapeutic diphenylcyclopropenone sensitization with weekly scalp DPC. Sequenced here: whole blood, sampled in connection with sensitization to the hapten diphenylcyclopropenone (DPC). These receptor sequences come from a man aged 40-49 years with alopecia areata. Some clones in this sample may be carry-over from other donors' samples.

The rearrangement links TRBV10-2 to TRBJ2-5; TRBD2 matches 12 bases. CDR1 WSHSY and CDR2 SAAADI come from the germline V gene. This CDR3 has 15 amino acids. V dropped 5 bases and J dropped 4; count of bases not matched to a gene: 5. CDR3 nucleotides: TGCGCCAGCAGTCTAGCGGGAGGGCCCAGAGAGACCCAGTACTTC. Protein sequence: CASSLAGGPRETQYF.

In this sample, this clonotype turned up a few times. The chain couples TRBV20-1 to TRBJ2-7, with D unclear. CDR1 and CDR2 (germline): DFQATT, SNEGSKA (reference sequence). CDR3 length: 12 residues. V shed 4 bases and J shed 5 bases, with 12 bases lying between them. The CDR3 bases are TGCAGTGCTACCCCGACTGGGGACGAGCAGTACTTC. Protein: CSATPTGDEQYF.